The rows below give T cell receptor beta chains drawn from one sample of a study of blood T cell repertoires in COVID-19. This table comes from immunoSEQ multiplex PCR, and its TCRdb copy is limited to in-frame clones, with some not included. The table shows about 250,000 clones, with 80% to 90% occurring only once. Sequencing input: PBMCs or T cells enriched from blood (not recorded which). These receptors were collected from a woman aged 40 to 50 who had been exposed to COVID-19. Both conserved end residues are part of each CDR3. Each record gives: CDR3 protein, CDR3 DNA, D gene, V gene, J gene, clone size. A D gene is named only where the DNA matches it firmly. Some rows mark clone size as missing; the rest say once, few, many or name a class of expanded clone.

CDR3: CASTKTGRKLFF; DNA: TGTGCCAGCACTAAGACAGGGCGAAAACTGTTTTTT; D: TRBD1; V: TRBV7-9; J: TRBJ1-4; size: -
CDR3: CASSAPSPSYNEQFF; DNA: TGTGCCAGCAGCGCCCCTAGTCCCTCCTACAATGAGCAGTTCTTC; D: -; V: TRBV9; J: TRBJ2-1; size: -
CDR3: CASSHRTVSSSYTF; DNA: TGTGCCAGCAGCCATCGAACGGTGTCCTCGAGCTACACCTTC; D: -; V: TRBV5-4; J: TRBJ1-2; size: once
CDR3: CASSSASGSYEQYF; DNA: TGTGCCAGCAGCTCTGCTAGCGGATCCTACGAGCAGTACTTC; D: TRBD2; V: TRBV13; J: TRBJ2-7; size: -
CDR3: CASSDRQRGYTF; DNA: TGTGCCAGCAGTGATAGACAGAGGGGCTACACCTTC; D: -; V: TRBV2; J: TRBJ1-2; size: once
CDR3: CASSDQEGVNEKLFF; DNA: TGTGCCAGCAGTGATCAGGAGGGCGTCAATGAAAAACTGTTTTTT; D: -; V: TRBV25-1; J: TRBJ1-4; size: -
CDR3: CASSLANRVGPSNTEAFF; DNA: TGTGCCAGCAGTTTAGCGAACAGGGTTGGACCGTCAAACACTGAAGCTTTCTTT; D: -; V: TRBV27; J: TRBJ1-1; size: -
CDR3: CASSWAGTGFGGYTF; DNA: TGTGCCAGTAGTTGGGCAGGGACAGGCTTTGGGGGCTACACCTTC; D: TRBD1; V: TRBV19; J: TRBJ1-2; size: once
CDR3: CASSPTQDEQYF; DNA: TGTGCCAGCAGTCCCACCCAGGACGAGCAGTACTTC; D: -; V: TRBV27; J: TRBJ2-7; size: -
CDR3: CASGGDYEQYF; DNA: TGTGCCAGCGGAGGGGACTACGAGCAGTACTTC; D: -; V: TRBV10-3; J: TRBJ2-7; size: -
CDR3: CASMALGGGAEETQYF; DNA: TGTGCCAGCATGGCCCTTGGCGGGGGGGCCGAGGAGACCCAGTACTTC; D: TRBD2; V: TRBV2; J: TRBJ2-5; size: many
CDR3: CASSLGTGHTDTQYF; DNA: TGTGCCAGCAGTCTCGGGACAGGGCATACAGATACGCAGTATTTT; D: TRBD1; V: TRBV2; J: TRBJ2-3; size: few
CDR3: CASSPIGTGTGANVLTF; DNA: TGTGCCAGCAGCCCCATAGGGACAGGGACTGGGGCCAACGTCCTGACTTTC; D: TRBD1; V: TRBV5-5; J: TRBJ2-6; size: once
CDR3: CASSPTLGTGMNTEAFF; DNA: TGTGCCAGCAGTCCTACCCTCGGGACAGGCATGAACACTGAAGCTTTCTTT; D: TRBD1; V: TRBV27; J: TRBJ1-1; size: -
CDR3: CASSHREETQYF; DNA: TGTGCCAGCAGCCATCGGGAAGAGACCCAGTACTTC; D: -; V: TRBV3-1/TRBV3-2; J: TRBJ2-5; size: -
CDR3: CASSQNSNTGELFF; DNA: TGCGCCAGCAGCCAAAACTCGAACACCGGGGAGCTGTTTTTT; D: -; V: TRBV4-3; J: TRBJ2-2; size: -
CDR3: CSAQGGNTIYF; DNA: TGCAGTGCTCAGGGCGGAAACACCATATATTTT; D: -; V: TRBV20-1; J: TRBJ1-3; size: -
CDR3: CSSLTGTAYNEQFF; DNA: TGCAGCTCCCTTACCGGGACAGCCTACAATGAGCAGTTCTTC; D: TRBD1; V: TRBV29-1; J: TRBJ2-1; size: -
CDR3: CASRGQGFNSPLHF; DNA: TGTGCCAGCAGGGGACAGGGCTTTAATTCACCCCTCCACTTT; D: TRBD1; V: TRBV2; J: TRBJ1-6; size: -
CDR3: CASSMASGGAVETQYF; DNA: TGTGCCAGTAGTATGGCCAGCGGGGGGGCTGTGGAGACCCAGTACTTC; D: TRBD2; V: TRBV19; J: TRBJ2-5; size: -
CDR3: CASSKGRGDIQYF; DNA: TGTGCCAGCAGCAAAGGGCGGGGGGACATTCAGTACTTC; D: TRBD2; V: TRBV4-2; J: TRBJ2-4; size: few
CDR3: CSVVGGRSSYEQYF; DNA: TGCAGCGTTGTAGGGGGACGCAGCTCCTACGAGCAGTACTTC; D: -; V: TRBV29-1; J: TRBJ2-7; size: -
CDR3: CASSIEVGGIAEAFF; DNA: TGTGCCAGTAGTATAGAGGTTGGCGGGATAGCTGAAGCTTTCTTT; D: -; V: TRBV19; J: TRBJ1-1; size: -
CDR3: CASNLRSRVDGYTF; DNA: TGTGCCAGCAACCTGAGATCGAGGGTTGATGGCTACACCTTC; D: -; V: TRBV28; J: TRBJ1-2; size: -